A selection of T cell receptor beta chains follows, all from one sample in a study of response to subunit inactivated influenza vaccine. TCRdb reprocessed the RT-PCR reads with MiXCR, giving one entry per CDR3 protein. This table has hundreds of thousands of distinct CDR3 sequences, 15% to 19% appearing once. The sample in question was PBMCs from blood, obtained less than 13 days after vaccination. The receptors shown here come from a man between 50 and 59 years old who received an inactivated influenza vaccine. The CDR3 runs from the conserved cysteine through the conserved F or W. The order of the fields is J gene, D gene, clone size, V gene, CDR3 length, CDR3 DNA, CDR3 protein. The D gene is left open where the match is weak. Only some rows state a clone size, as once, few, many or a class for expanded clones.

j_gene: TRBJ2-1; d_gene: TRBD2; abundance: NA; v_gene: TRBV14; len: 19; CDR3nt: TGTGCCAGCAGCCATCCCTCTGGACTAGCGGGAGTTTCCTACAATGAGCAGTTCTTC; CDR3aa: CASSHPSGLAGVSYNEQFF
j_gene: TRBJ2-1; d_gene: TRBD2; abundance: few; v_gene: TRBV27; len: 15; CDR3nt: TGTGCCAGCAGTTTAGGGACTAGAGGTCATAATGAGCAGTTCTTC; CDR3aa: CASSLGTRGHNEQFF
j_gene: TRBJ2-5; d_gene: NA; abundance: few; v_gene: TRBV4-2; len: 15; CDR3nt: TGTGCCAGCAGCTCCGAGGGGGGATGGCAAGAGACCCAGTACTTC; CDR3aa: CASSSEGGWQETQYF
j_gene: TRBJ2-1; d_gene: NA; abundance: few; v_gene: TRBV7-2; len: 14; CDR3nt: TGTGCCAGCAGCTTAGAGCCAGGGCCCAATGAGCAGTTCTTC; CDR3aa: CASSLEPGPNEQFF
j_gene: TRBJ1-4; d_gene: TRBD1; abundance: NA; v_gene: TRBV18; len: 14; CDR3nt: TGTGCCAGCTCACCGGGACAGCCAAATGAAAAACTGTTTTTT; CDR3aa: CASSPGQPNEKLFF
j_gene: TRBJ1-1; d_gene: TRBD1; abundance: few; v_gene: TRBV2; len: 14; CDR3nt: TGTGCCAGCATAACGACAGGGGGGAACACTGAAGCTTTCTTT; CDR3aa: CASITTGGNTEAFF
j_gene: TRBJ2-7; d_gene: TRBD2; abundance: NA; v_gene: TRBV5-1; len: 16; CDR3nt: TGCGCCAGCAGTTGGGCTAGCGGGAGAGGTCCCTACGAGCAGTACTTC; CDR3aa: CASSWASGRGPYEQYF
j_gene: TRBJ2-1; d_gene: TRBD2; abundance: few; v_gene: TRBV7-3; len: 15; CDR3nt: TGTGCCAGCAGCTCGGGACTAGCGGTAATCAATGAGCAGTTCTTC; CDR3aa: CASSSGLAVINEQFF
j_gene: TRBJ2-3; d_gene: TRBD2; abundance: few; v_gene: TRBV5-1; len: 19; CDR3nt: TGCGCCAGCAGCTTGGGGCCTGGGACCGGGACTAGGCGCACAGATACGCAGTATTTT; CDR3aa: CASSLGPGTGTRRTDTQYF
j_gene: TRBJ2-7; d_gene: TRBD2; abundance: few; v_gene: TRBV12-3/TRBV12-4; len: 17; CDR3nt: TGTGCCAGCAGCCCCAAGGCTGGAAGCGGGAAGTCCCACGAGCAGTACTTC; CDR3aa: CASSPKAGSGKSHEQYF
j_gene: TRBJ2-7; d_gene: NA; abundance: few; v_gene: TRBV10-3; len: 13; CDR3nt: TGTGCCATCAGTGATGTAGGGTGGTACGAGCAGTACTTC; CDR3aa: CAISDVGWYEQYF
j_gene: TRBJ2-3; d_gene: NA; abundance: few; v_gene: TRBV27; len: 14; CDR3nt: TGTGCCAGCAGTTTATTACTAGGCACAGATACGCAGTATTTT; CDR3aa: CASSLLLGTDTQYF
j_gene: TRBJ2-5; d_gene: TRBD2; abundance: few; v_gene: TRBV28; len: 13; CDR3nt: TGTGCCAGCAGGACTAGCGGCCAAGAGACCCAGTACTTC; CDR3aa: CASRTSGQETQYF
j_gene: TRBJ2-7; d_gene: NA; abundance: few; v_gene: TRBV20-1; len: 18; CDR3nt: TGCAGTGCTAGAGACAGCCGGTTTGGCCGACCCAACTCCTACGAGCAGTACTTC; CDR3aa: CSARDSRFGRPNSYEQYF
j_gene: TRBJ2-7; d_gene: NA; abundance: many; v_gene: TRBV5-1; len: 11; CDR3nt: TGCGCCAGCAGCGACCTCTACGAGCAGTACTTC; CDR3aa: CASSDLYEQYF
j_gene: TRBJ2-3; d_gene: TRBD2; abundance: few; v_gene: TRBV5-4; len: 19; CDR3nt: TGTGCCAGCAGCTCTAGGACTAGCGGGAGGGCCGGGGGGACAGATACGCAGTATTTT; CDR3aa: CASSSRTSGRAGGTDTQYF
j_gene: TRBJ1-5; d_gene: NA; abundance: NA; v_gene: TRBV20-1; len: 15; CDR3nt: TGCAGTGCTACCCTCGACAAACTCCTGGGGCAGCCCCAGCATTTT; CDR3aa: CSATLDKLLGQPQHF
j_gene: TRBJ2-2; d_gene: NA; abundance: NA; v_gene: TRBV6-2/TRBV6-3; len: 14; CDR3nt: TGTGCCAGCAGAGACGGGATTTACACCGGGGAGCTGTTTTTT; CDR3aa: CASRDGIYTGELFF
j_gene: TRBJ2-1; d_gene: NA; abundance: NA; v_gene: TRBV28; len: 17; CDR3nt: TGTGCCAGCAGTTTTATCCCGTGGGAGATCTCCTACAATGAGCAGTTCTTC; CDR3aa: CASSFIPWEISYNEQFF
j_gene: TRBJ1-4; d_gene: NA; abundance: NA; v_gene: TRBV18; len: 15; CDR3nt: TGTGCCAGCTCACCAAAGGTGCCAACTAATGAAAAACTGTTTTTT; CDR3aa: CASSPKVPTNEKLFF